The 22 T cell receptor beta chains in this list originate from one sample, sequenced in a study of Graves' ophthalmopathy and Graves' hyperthyroidism. TCR beta CDR3 amplification used RNA transcripts. After a first-round RT-PCR with HTBI primers, a second-round multiplex PCR was run. Using its own MiXCR run on the multiplex PCR reads, TCRdb lists one record per CDR3 protein. The table records about 620,000 distinct CDR3 sequences, about a fifth of them present only once. Material for sequencing was peripheral blood. The receptors shown here come from a woman aged 18-30 years with stable Graves' hyperthyroidism. Some clones in this sample may be carry-over from other donors' samples.

This clonotype has just one count. V is TRBV12-5 and J is TRBJ1-5; D gene unclear. The V gene lost 3 bases and the J gene lost 4 bases, with 10 bases spanning the gap. The CDR3 consists of 14 residues. The germline gives CDR1 LGHNT, CDR2 FRNRAP. The CDR3 DNA is TGTGCTAGTGGTTTCGGCCCGGGGAATCAGCCCCAGCATTTT. It translates to CASGFGPGNQPQHF.

The chain recombines TRBV6-1 with TRBJ2-1; D not resolved. V was trimmed by 4 bases and J by 2 bases, leaving 12 bases between them. CDR1 and CDR2 (germline): MNHNS, SASEGT. This CDR3 comprises 15 residues. Here the CDR3 reads CASSVPKLTYNEQFF. CDR3 coding DNA: TGTGCCAGCAGTGTCCCCAAGCTAACCTACAATGAGCAGTTCTTC.

This clonotype appeared a few times. V gene TRBV6-5 combines with J gene TRBJ2-2; no clear D. CDR1 MNHEY and CDR2 SVGAGI come from the germline V gene. This CDR3 region has 16 residues. Trimming cost V 0 bases and J 0 bases, with 8 bases left between them. CDR3 nucleotides: TGTGCCAGCAGTTACTCGATCCACTCGAACACCGGGGAGCTGTTTTTT. Protein product: CASSYSIHSNTGELFF.

This rearrangement joins TRBV6-1 to TRBJ1-2; D gene unclear. V was shortened by 1 base and J by 2 bases, with 11 bases between the two germline ends. The CDR3 spans 15 residues. The germline V gene has CDR1 MNHNS and CDR2 SASEGT. The CDR3 nucleotides are TGTGCCAGCAGTGAAGGCGCGGAGGTGAACTATGGCTACACCTTC. Residues: CASSEGAEVNYGYTF.

The chain combines TRBV12-3 or TRBV12-4 with TRBJ1-1; perhaps TRBD1 as D (5 bases). The CDR3 has 14 residues. The germline V and J ends were trimmed by 6 bases and 7 bases, with 18 bases remaining between them. CDR3 residues: CASSLNMGEIEAFF. CDR3 bases: TGTGCCAGCAGCCTTAATATGGGGGAGATTGAAGCTTTCTTT.

At least ten counts were recorded for this clonotype. The chain is built from TRBV11-2 and TRBJ1-1; 9 nucleotides align to TRBD1. Trimming at V came to 1 base and at J to 5 bases, leaving 5 bases not matched to a gene. Looked up from germline, CDR1 is SGHAT and CDR2 is FQNNGV. This CDR3 region has 15 residues. The CDR3 loop reads CASSLVGTGRTEAFF. The CDR3 coding sequence is TGTGCCAGCAGCTTAGTGGGGACAGGGAGGACTGAAGCTTTCTTT.

This chain joins TRBV6-1 and TRBJ2-2; 10 positions match TRBD1. Germline V gene data show CDR1 as MNHNS and CDR2 as SASEGT. CDR3 size: 16 residues. J was trimmed by 3 bases and V by 5 bases; bases with no gene match: 6. Here the CDR3 DNA reads TGTGCCAGCAGTAGAACCGGGACAGGGGACACCGGGGAGCTGTTTTTT. Protein product: CASSRTGTGDTGELFF.

This clonotype was observed many times. The chain recombines TRBV11-1 with TRBJ1-2; D is possibly TRBD1 (5 bases). Germline assignment: CDR1 SGHAT and CDR2 FQDESV (reference sequence). The CDR3 consists of 16 residues. V lost 2 bases and J lost 4, with 17 bases in between. The CDR3 here is CASSLLESGPSYGYTF. The CDR3 region has the DNA TGTGCCAGCAGCTTATTAGAGTCGGGACCGAGCTATGGCTACACCTTC. Full variable domain (rest looked up from reference TRBV11-1 and TRBJ1-2): EAEVAQSPRYKITEKSQAVAFWCDPISGHATLYWYRQILGQGPELLVQFQDESVVDDSQLPKDRFSAERLKGVDSTLKIQPAELGDSAMYLCASSLLESGPSYGYTFGSGTRLTVV.

The rearrangement uses TRBV6-5 and TRBJ1-2, with D possibly TRBD1 on 5 matching bases. The V and J ends lost 4 bases and 7 bases respectively, with 19 bases between them. The CDR3 is made up of 15 amino acids. The germline CDR1 and CDR2 sequences are MNHEY and SVGAGI. CDR3 sequence (DNA): TGTGCCAGCAGTTCACCTAACTGGGAGCAGGGTGGCTACACCTTC. This gives the protein CASSSPNWEQGGYTF.

The V and J genes are TRBV12-3 or TRBV12-4 and TRBJ1-5, with unresolved D. With 4 bases removed from V and 6 bases from J, the gap between germline ends came to 10 bases. This CDR3 contains 13 residues. In DNA, the CDR3 is TGTGCCAGCAGTTCCCTACTTGGTCAGCCCCAGCATTTT. Protein sequence: CASSSLLGQPQHF.

In this sample, this clonotype turned up a few times. This chain uses TRBV7-9 with TRBJ1-5; D unclear. This CDR3 is built from 13 residues. Between the trimmed V and J ends, which lost 1 base and 5 bases, there was a span of 6 bases. Germline assignment: CDR1 SEHNR and CDR2 FQNEAQ (reference sequence). For the CDR3, the DNA is TGTGCCAGCAGCTTAGGGTCTTATCAGCCCCAGCATTTT. This gives the protein CASSLGSYQPQHF.

This clonotype was found a few times. The chain recombines TRBV9 with TRBJ2-5; a possible D gene is TRBD1 (6 bases). The CDR3 covers 17 residues. The germline V gene has CDR1 SGDLS and CDR2 YYNGEE. V was trimmed by 3 bases and J by 5 bases, leaving 23 bases between them. CDR3 region: CASSEQSTGLIRETQYF. DNA of the CDR3: TGTGCCAGCAGCGAGCAAAGCACAGGGTTGATAAGGGAGACCCAGTACTTC. The full variable domain, with the rest looked up from reference TRBV9 and TRBJ2-5, is DSGVTQTPKHLITATGQRVTLRCSPRSGDLSVYWYQQSLDQGLQFLIQYYNGEERAKGNILERFSAQQFPDLHSELNLSSLELGDSALYFCASSEQSTGLIRETQYFGPGTRLLVL.

This clonotype was counted many times. The chain uses TRBV12-3 or TRBV12-4 and TRBJ1-1; no reliable D call. The V end lost 3 bases, the J end lost 8 bases, and 10 bases lay between the germline ends. The length of the CDR3 is 12 residues. The CDR3 spells CASSLENAEAFF. The DNA for the CDR3 is TGTGCCAGCAGTTTGGAGAACGCAGAAGCTTTCTTT.

This clonotype was seen many times. The V call is TRBV18, the J call TRBJ1-2; D uncertain. There are 15 residues in the CDR3. Germline V CDR1 and CDR2: KGHSH, LQKENI. The V end was cut by 3 bases, the J end by 8 bases, with 19 bases between. The CDR3 loop is CASSPQRDLKAGYTF. The CDR3 DNA reads TGTGCCAGCTCACCCCAGAGGGATCTAAAGGCGGGCTACACCTTC. Complete variable domain (other parts from reference TRBV18 and TRBJ1-2): NAGVMQNPRHLVRRRGQEARLRCSPMKGHSHVYWYRQLPEEGLKFMVYLQKENIIDESGMPKERFSAEFPKEGPSILRIQQVVRGDSAAYFCASSPQRDLKAGYTFGSGTRLTVV.

The chain is built from TRBV27 and TRBJ1-5; D is possibly TRBD1 (5 bases). The V and J ends lost 4 bases and 2 bases respectively, with 12 bases between them. Germline CDR1 reads MNHEY; CDR2 reads SMNVEV (reference sequence). CDR3 length: 15 amino acids. The CDR3 spells CASSSGLGGNQPQHF. The CDR3 DNA sequence: TGTGCCAGCAGTTCAGGGTTGGGTGGCAATCAGCCCCAGCATTTT.

This clonotype was detected many times. V is TRBV27 and J is TRBJ2-7; 11 nucleotides match TRBD2. CDR1 MNHEY and CDR2 SMNVEV come from the germline V gene (reference sequence). This CDR3 contains 15 residues. Trimming cost V 2 bases and J 3 bases; bases outside gene matches: 3. The CDR3 loop reads CASSLRLAGFYEQYF. The CDR3 DNA reads as TGTGCCAGCAGTTTACGACTAGCGGGGTTCTACGAGCAGTACTTC.

This clonotype was counted ten times or more. The rearrangement joins TRBV19 to TRBJ1-1, with 7 bases identical to TRBD1. The CDR3 runs 13 residues. The J segment lost 1 base and the V segment lost 7 bases, leaving 3 bases of the junction unmatched. The germline V gene has CDR1 LNHDA and CDR2 SQIVND (reference sequence). In DNA, the CDR3 is TGTGCCAGTACCCGGACAGGGAACACTGAAGCTTTCTTT. Amino acid sequence: CASTRTGNTEAFF.

This clonotype was counted many times. The V and J genes are TRBV7-2 and TRBJ2-7, with 11 nucleotides matching TRBD2. The CDR3 sequence is 15 residues long. J was trimmed by 4 bases and V by 5 bases; bases with no gene match: 7. Germline V gives CDR1 SGHTA, CDR2 FQGNSA. CDR3: CASSTRLAGWYEQYF. The CDR3 nucleotides read TGTGCCAGCAGCACCAGACTAGCGGGATGGTACGAGCAGTACTTC.

This clonotype has at least ten counts. V usage is TRBV5-1 and J usage is TRBJ2-5; TRBD1 might be the D (6 bases). V dropped 6 bases and J dropped 5 bases, with 20 bases sitting between them. The length of the CDR3 is 15 residues. Germline V gene sequence: CDR1 SGHRS, CDR2 YFSETQ. CDR3 sequence reads: CASNPDRAPAETQYF. CDR3 nucleotide sequence: TGCGCCAGCAACCCGGACAGAGCCCCCGCGGAGACCCAGTACTTC.

This clonotype was seen repeatedly, ten times or more. The rearrangement links TRBV30 to TRBJ1-1; D not certain. The CDR3 consists of 12 residues. V lost 1 base and J lost 1, with 4 bases in between. The germline gives CDR1 GTSNPN, CDR2 SVGIG (reference sequence). The CDR3 sequence: CAWSGRNTEAFF. CDR3 sequence (DNA): TGTGCCTGGAGTGGAAGGAACACTGAAGCTTTCTTT.

In this sample, this clonotype turned up many times. This chain connects TRBV2 to TRBJ1-5; TRBD1 is a possible D gene (5 bases). This CDR3 has 14 residues. The germline V gene has CDR1 SNHLY and CDR2 FYNNEI. V was clipped by 7 bases and J by 6 bases, with 16 bases between them. The CDR3 DNA reads as TGTGCCAGCACGGAGGGGAACCATATTCAGCCCCAGCATTTT. Translating gives CASTEGNHIQPQHF.

V is TRBV7-9 and J is TRBJ1-1, with a tentative D call TRBD1 (6 bases). The germline V gene encodes CDR1 SEHNR and CDR2 FQNEAQ (reference sequence). V dropped 7 bases and J dropped 7 bases, with 16 bases sitting between them. The CDR3 is 13 residues long. In DNA form, the CDR3 reads TGTGCCAGCACCTCCGGGACATTGGGTGAAGCTTTCTTT. It encodes CASTSGTLGEAFF.